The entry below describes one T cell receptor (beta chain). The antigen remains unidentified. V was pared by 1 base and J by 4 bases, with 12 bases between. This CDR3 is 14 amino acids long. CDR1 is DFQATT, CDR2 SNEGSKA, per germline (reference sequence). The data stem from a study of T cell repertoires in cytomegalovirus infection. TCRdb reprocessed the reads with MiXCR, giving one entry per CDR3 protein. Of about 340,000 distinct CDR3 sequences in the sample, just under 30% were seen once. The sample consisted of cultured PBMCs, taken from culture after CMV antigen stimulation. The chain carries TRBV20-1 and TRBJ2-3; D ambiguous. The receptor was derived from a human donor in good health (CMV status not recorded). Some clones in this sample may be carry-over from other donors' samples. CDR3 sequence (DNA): TGCAGTGCTAGAGGCCTAGGCCAATCAGATACGCAGTATTTT. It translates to CSARGLGQSDTQYF.